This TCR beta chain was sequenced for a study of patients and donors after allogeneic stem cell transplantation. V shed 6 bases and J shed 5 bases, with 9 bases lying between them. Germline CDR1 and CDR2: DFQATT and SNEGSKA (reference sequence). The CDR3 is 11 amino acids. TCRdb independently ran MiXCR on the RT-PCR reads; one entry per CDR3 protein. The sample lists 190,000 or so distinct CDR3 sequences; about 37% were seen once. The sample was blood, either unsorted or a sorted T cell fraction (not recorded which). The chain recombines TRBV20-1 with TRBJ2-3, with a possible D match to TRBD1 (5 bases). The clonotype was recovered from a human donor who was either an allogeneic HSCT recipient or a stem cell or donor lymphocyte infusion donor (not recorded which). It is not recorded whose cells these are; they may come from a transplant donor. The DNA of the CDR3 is TGCAGTGCCCAAACAGGAGATACGCAGTATTTT. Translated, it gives CSAQTGDTQYF.